Listed here are 3 T cell receptor beta chains from one sample, sequenced in a study of post-analysis software for immune sequencing data. Study-wide results and limits: Patients had higher frequencies than controls of roughly five TRBV segments, including TRBV5-6, TRBV5-1 and TRBV20-1.

The antigens of these receptors remain unknown. The library was made from cDNA and included unique molecular identifiers. One entry per CDR3 protein results from TCRdb running MiXCR on the PCR reads. The table includes approximately 350,000 distinct CDR3 sequences, about a third detected once. Specimen: blood. Receptors originate from a girl under 18 with multiple sclerosis.

The chain's CDR3 is CASSAFDSSYEQYF. The CDR3 DNA follows: TGCGCCAGCAGCGCTTTCGACAGCTCCTACGAGCAGTACTTC. J is TRBJ2-7 and V is TRBV5-1, with a possible D match to TRBD1 (5 bases). Trimming cost V 4 bases and J 0 bases, with 11 bases left between them. This CDR3 contains 14 residues. The germline V gene has CDR1 SGHRS and CDR2 YFSETQ.

This clonotype showed up just a few times. As DNA, the CDR3 is TGTGCCAGCAGCTTAGTGGTACAGAGGGCCCGGGGCACTTTCTTT. Its protein product is CASSLVVQRARGTFF. The chain couples TRBV7-2 to TRBJ1-1, with D perhaps TRBD1 (5 bases). This CDR3 has 15 amino acids. Looked up from germline, CDR1 is SGHTA and CDR2 is FQGNSA. The V end lost 1 base, the J end lost 12 bases, and 21 bases lay between the germline ends.

The table lists this clonotype with a few counts. V gene TRBV20-1 combines with J gene TRBJ1-1; perhaps TRBD1 as D (6 bases). V was trimmed by 0 bases and J by 5 bases, leaving 25 bases between them. There are 18 residues in the CDR3. The V gene's germline CDR1 is DFQATT and CDR2 SNEGSKA (reference sequence). The CDR3, as DNA: TGCAGTGCTAGAGATGTTCTCTGGAGATCCGAGGGGGGGACTGAAGCTTTCTTT. Its translation: CSARDVLWRSEGGTEAFF.